The TCR beta chain under discussion was sequenced for a study of T-cell reconstitution after alpha-beta-depleted transplantation in children. This clonotype was found a few times. The TCRbeta library was prepared with unique molecular identifiers. TCRdb re-called the PCR reads with MiXCR, one entry per CDR3 protein. The table lists 700,000 to 950,000 distinct CDR3 sequences, under 20% of them singletons. This CDR3 contains 13 residues. V lost 5 bases, J lost 2 bases, and 13 bases lay in between. The V gene's germline CDR1 is SQVTM and CDR2 ANQGSEA. V gene TRBV29-1 combines with J gene TRBJ2-7; weak D call: TRBD2 (5 bases). The starting material was PBMCs, mostly from graft donor cells, obtained 360 days after TCRalphabeta/CD19-depleted stem cell transplant. This receptor was obtained from a male patient between 5 and 17 years old who had a stem cell transplant for acute lymphoblastic leukemia, so the T cells may come from the graft donor. The CDR3 DNA is TGCAGCGTTCTTGACAAGAGGGCCTACGAGCAGTACTTC. The encoded protein is CSVLDKRAYEQYF.